This T cell receptor beta chain originates from a study of T cells in Graves' hyperthyroidism and ophthalmopathy. General study findings and limits: Most expanded thyroid clonotypes above 0.001 recurred in blood.

This CDR3 spans 17 amino acids. Germline V gene data show CDR1 as MNHNS and CDR2 as SASEGT. J was trimmed by 5 bases and V by 6 bases; bases with no gene match: 10. Researchers amplified the TCR beta CDR3 regions from RNA transcripts. Primed by the HTBI set, a first-round RT-PCR was run on the TCR CDR3. Each CDR3 protein is one row after TCRdb ran MiXCR on the multiplex PCR reads. This table holds hundreds of thousands of distinct CDR3 sequences, about 14% found once. In the case of this clonotype: Its antigen remains unknown.

The V and J genes are TRBV6-1 and TRBJ2-2; 12 bases map to TRBD1. The sample comprised blood. The sequence came from a woman in her forties with Graves' ophthalmopathy. DNA for the CDR3: TGTGCCAGCAGGGCAGCGGGACAGGGGGCTGGAACCGGGGAGCTGTTTTTT. Protein: CASRAAGQGAGTGELFF.